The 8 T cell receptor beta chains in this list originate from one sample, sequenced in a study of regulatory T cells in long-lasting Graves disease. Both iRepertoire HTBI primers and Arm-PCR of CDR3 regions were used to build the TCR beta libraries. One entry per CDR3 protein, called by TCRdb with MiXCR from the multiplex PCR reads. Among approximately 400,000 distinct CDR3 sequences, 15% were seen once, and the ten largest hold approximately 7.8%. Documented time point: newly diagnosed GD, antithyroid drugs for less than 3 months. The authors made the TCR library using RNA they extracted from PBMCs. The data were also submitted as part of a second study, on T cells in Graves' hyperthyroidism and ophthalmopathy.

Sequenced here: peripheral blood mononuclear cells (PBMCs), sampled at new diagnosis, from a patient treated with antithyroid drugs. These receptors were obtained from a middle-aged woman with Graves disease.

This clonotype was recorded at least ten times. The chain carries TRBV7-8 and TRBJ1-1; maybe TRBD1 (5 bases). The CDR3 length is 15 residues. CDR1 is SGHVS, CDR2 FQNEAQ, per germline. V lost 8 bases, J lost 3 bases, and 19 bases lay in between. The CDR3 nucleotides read TGTGCCAGCTTCCGGGACCGCCTATGGGACACTGAAGCTTTCTTT. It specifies CASFRDRLWDTEAFF.

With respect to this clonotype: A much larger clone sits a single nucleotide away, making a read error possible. The CDR3, as DNA: TGTGCCAGTAGTATCAAGTTTGTCACTGAAGCTTTCTTT. Protein product: CASSIKFVTEAFF. The chain couples TRBV19 to TRBJ1-1; D ambiguous. The CDR3 has 13 residues. Germline V lookup: CDR1 LNHDA, CDR2 SQIVND (reference sequence). V was pared by 3 bases and J by 4 bases, with 9 bases between.

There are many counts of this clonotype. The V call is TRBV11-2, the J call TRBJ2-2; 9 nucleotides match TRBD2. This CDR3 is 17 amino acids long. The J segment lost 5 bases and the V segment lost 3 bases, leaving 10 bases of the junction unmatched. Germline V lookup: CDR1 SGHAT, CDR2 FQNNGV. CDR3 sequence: CASSFPAGGGRTGELFF. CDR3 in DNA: TGTGCCAGCAGCTTCCCAGCGGGAGGAGGAAGAACCGGGGAGCTGTTTTTT.

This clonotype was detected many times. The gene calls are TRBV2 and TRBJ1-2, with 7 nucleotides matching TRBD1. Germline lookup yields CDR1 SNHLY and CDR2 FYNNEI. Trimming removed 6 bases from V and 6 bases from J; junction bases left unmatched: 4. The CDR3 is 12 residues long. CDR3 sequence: CASRRTGDGYTF. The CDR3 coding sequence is TGTGCCAGCAGAAGGACAGGCGATGGCTACACCTTC.

In DNA, the CDR3 is TGTGCCAGCAGCTTGACACAGAACGATGGCTACACCTTC. Its protein is CASSLTQNDGYTF. The rearrangement uses TRBV13 and TRBJ1-2; no reliable D call. Germline-derived CDR1 and CDR2 are PRHDT and FYEKMQ (reference sequence). The germline V and J ends were trimmed by 3 bases and 6 bases, with 11 bases remaining between them. The CDR3 is 13 residues long.

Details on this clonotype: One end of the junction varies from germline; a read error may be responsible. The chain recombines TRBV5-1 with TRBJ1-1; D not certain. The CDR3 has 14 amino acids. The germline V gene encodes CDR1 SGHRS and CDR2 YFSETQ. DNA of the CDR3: TGCGCCGGCAGCTTCACCAGGCTGAACACTGAAGCTTTCTTT. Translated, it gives CAGSFTRLNTEAFF.

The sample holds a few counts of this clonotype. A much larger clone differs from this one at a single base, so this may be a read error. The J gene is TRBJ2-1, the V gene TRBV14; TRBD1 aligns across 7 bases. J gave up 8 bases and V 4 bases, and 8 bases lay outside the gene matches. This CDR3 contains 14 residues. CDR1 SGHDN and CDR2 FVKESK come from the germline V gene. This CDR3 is CASSPPGQNHEQFF. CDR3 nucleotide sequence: TGTGCCAGCAGCCCGCCGGGACAGAACCATGAGCAGTTCTTC.

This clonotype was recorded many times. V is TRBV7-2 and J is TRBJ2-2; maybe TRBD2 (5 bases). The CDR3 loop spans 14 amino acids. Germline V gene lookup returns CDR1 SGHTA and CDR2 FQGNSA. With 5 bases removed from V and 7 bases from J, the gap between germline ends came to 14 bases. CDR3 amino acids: CASSKDSLGGELFF. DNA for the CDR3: TGTGCCAGCAGCAAGGACTCACTGGGCGGGGAGCTGTTTTTT.